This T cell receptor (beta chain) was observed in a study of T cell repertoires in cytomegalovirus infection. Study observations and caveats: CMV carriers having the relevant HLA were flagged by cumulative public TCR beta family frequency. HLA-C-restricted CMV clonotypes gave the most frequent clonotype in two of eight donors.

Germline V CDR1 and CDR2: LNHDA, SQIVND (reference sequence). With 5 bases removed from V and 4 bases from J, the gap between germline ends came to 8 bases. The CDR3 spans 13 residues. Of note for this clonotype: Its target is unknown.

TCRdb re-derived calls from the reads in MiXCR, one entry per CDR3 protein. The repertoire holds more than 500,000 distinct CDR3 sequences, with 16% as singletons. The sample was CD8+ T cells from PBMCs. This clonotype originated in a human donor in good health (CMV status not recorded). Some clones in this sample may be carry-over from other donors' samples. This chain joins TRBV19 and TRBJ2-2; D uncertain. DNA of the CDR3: TGTGCCAGTAGTCAAACCCCCACCGGGGAGCTGTTTTTT. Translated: CASSQTPTGELFF.